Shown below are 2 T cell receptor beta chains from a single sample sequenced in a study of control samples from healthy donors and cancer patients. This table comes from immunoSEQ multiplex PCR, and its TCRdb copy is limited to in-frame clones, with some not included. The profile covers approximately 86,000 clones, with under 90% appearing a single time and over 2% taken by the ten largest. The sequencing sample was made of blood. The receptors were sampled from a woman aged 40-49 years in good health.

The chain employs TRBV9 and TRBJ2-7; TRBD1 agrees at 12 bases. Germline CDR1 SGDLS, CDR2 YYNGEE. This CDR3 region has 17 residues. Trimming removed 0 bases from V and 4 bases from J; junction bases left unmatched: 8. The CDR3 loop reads CASSVEAGTGGRYEQYF. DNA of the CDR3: TGTGCCAGCAGCGTAGAAGCCGGGACAGGGGGCCGGTACGAGCAGTACTTC.

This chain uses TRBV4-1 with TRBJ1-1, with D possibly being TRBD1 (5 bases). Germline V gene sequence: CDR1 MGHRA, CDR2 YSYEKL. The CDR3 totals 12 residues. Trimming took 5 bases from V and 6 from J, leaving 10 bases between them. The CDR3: CASSGRAPEAFF. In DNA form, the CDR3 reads TGCGCCAGCAGCGGCAGGGCCCCTGAAGCTTTCTTT.